This passage covers 25 T cell receptor beta chains from one sample sequenced in a study of cytomegalovirus exposure and HLA in healthy donors. Both 60 Vbeta primers and 13 Jbeta primers went into the PCR. The repertoire was sequenced with immunoSEQ multiplex PCR; TCRdb's copy has only in-frame clones and lacks some. This table has roughly 160,000 clones, approximately 75% appearing once. The sample was PBMCs. The origin of the receptors is a man between 25 and 39 years old in good health and CMV-seropositive.

The chain carries TRBV5-6 and TRBJ2-3, with TRBD2 as a possible D gene (6 bases). V was clipped by 0 bases and J by 2 bases, with 13 bases between them. This CDR3 comprises 16 residues. Germline V gives CDR1 SGHDT, CDR2 YYEEEE. The CDR3 is CASSLAAAGFTDTQYF. As DNA, the CDR3 is TGTGCCAGCAGCTTGGCTGCGGCGGGGTTCACAGATACGCAGTATTTT.

The chain employs TRBV28 and TRBJ2-1, with TRBD2 matching over 11 bases. The CDR3 is 16 amino acids. Germline CDR1 reads MDHEN; CDR2 reads SYDVKM. Trimming at V came to 6 bases and at J to 4 bases, leaving 8 bases not matched to a gene. CDR3 in DNA: TGTGCCAGCAGCCACCACACTAGCGGGGGATACAATGAGCAGTTCTTC. Its protein is CASSHHTSGGYNEQFF. Based on the CDR3 plus reference TRBV28 and TRBJ2-1, the full variable domain is DVKVTQSSRYLVKRTGEKVFLECVQDMDHENMFWYRQDPGLGLRLIYFSYDVKMKEKGDIPEGYSVSREKKERFSLILESASTNQTSMYLCASSHHTSGGYNEQFFGPGTRLTVL.

V usage is TRBV6-1 and J usage is TRBJ2-3, with a weak D call TRBD1 (5 bases). The CDR3 has 15 residues. V lost 3 bases and J lost 4, with 14 bases in between. Per the germline V gene, CDR1 is MNHNS and CDR2 is SASEGT. For the CDR3, the DNA is TGTGCCAGCAGTGATGGTCCTAGGGGCGCAGATACGCAGTATTTT. Amino acids: CASSDGPRGADTQYF.

This rearrangement joins TRBV2 to TRBJ2-7; the match to TRBD1 covers 7 bases. Germline V gives CDR1 SNHLY, CDR2 FYNNEI. The CDR3 runs 16 residues. V lost 7 bases, J lost 0 bases, and 12 bases stayed unmatched. The CDR3 sequence: CASIPLRTGFSYEQYF. CDR3 nucleotide sequence: TGTGCCAGCATTCCCCTCCGGACAGGCTTCTCCTACGAGCAGTACTTC.

The V call is TRBV7-9, the J call TRBJ2-5; 9 bases are shared with TRBD1. The V gene's germline CDR1 is SEHNR and CDR2 FQNEAQ (reference sequence). The CDR3 is 15 amino acids. With V trimmed by 4 bases and J by 5 bases, 8 bases remained unmatched. In DNA, the CDR3 is TGTGCCAGCAGCTCAGGACAGGGGAAAGGCGAGACCCAGTACTTC. This translates into CASSSGQGKGETQYF.

The V gene is TRBV10-3, the J gene TRBJ2-7, with 8 bases aligning to TRBD1. The CDR3 loop spans 16 amino acids. Germline V gives CDR1 ENHRY, CDR2 SYGVKD. V shed 3 bases and J 3 bases; nucleotides not matched to a gene: 10. The CDR3 sequence: CAISDVRTGPDYEQYF. CDR3 DNA: TGTGCCATCAGTGACGTGAGGACAGGGCCAGACTACGAGCAGTACTTC.

This clone turned up a few times. This chain uses TRBV6-1 with TRBJ2-6; possibly TRBD2 for D (6 bases). V dropped 8 bases and J dropped 2 bases, with 10 bases sitting between them. CDR3 size: 14 residues. CDR1 is MNHNS, CDR2 SASEGT, per germline. The CDR3 here is CASDGGAGANVLTF. The DNA of the CDR3 is TGTGCCAGCGACGGAGGGGCTGGGGCCAACGTCCTGACTTTC.

The gene calls are TRBV6-1 and TRBJ1-3; the D gene is possibly TRBD1 (5 bases). V lost 0 bases and J 3 bases, leaving 9 bases between the germline ends. Germline CDR1 is MNHNS and CDR2 is SASEGT. The CDR3 extends over 15 amino acids. CDR3 protein: CASSEAGQGGNTIYF. CDR3 bases: TGTGCCAGCAGTGAAGCGGGGCAGGGTGGAAACACCATATATTTT.

The chain carries TRBV11-2 and TRBJ1-1, with 12 nucleotides matching TRBD1. The CDR3 sequence is 16 residues long. The V gene end was trimmed by 5 bases and the J gene end by 0 bases; junction bases not matched to a gene: 4. In germline, CDR1 is SGHAT, CDR2 FQNNGV. CDR3 sequence (DNA): TGTGCCAGCAGCCAGGGGACAGGGGGCATGAACACTGAAGCTTTCTTT. It translates to CASSQGTGGMNTEAFF.

The rearrangement joins TRBV6-1 to TRBJ2-2; unclear D gene. The CDR3 sequence is 17 residues long. Germline CDR1 and CDR2: MNHNS and SASEGT. Trimming left V 0 bases short and J 1 base short, with 12 bases between. The DNA of the CDR3 is TGTGCCAGCAGTGAAGCTGCAGGCCGTGGGAACACCGGGGAGCTGTTTTTT. It encodes CASSEAAGRGNTGELFF.

The chain uses TRBV6-5 and TRBJ2-2; the D is unclear. CDR1 and CDR2 from the germline V gene are MNHEY and SVGAGI. The CDR3 runs to 13 residues. Trimming removed 6 bases at V and 4 bases at J, with 9 bases between. CDR3 nucleotides: TGTGCCAGCAGCTATGGTGTCACCGGGGAGCTGTTTTTT. Its translation: CASSYGVTGELFF.

The chain combines TRBV4-1 with TRBJ2-7, with 7 bases that match TRBD1. The CDR3 runs to 16 residues. Trimming cost V 3 bases and J 2 bases; bases outside gene matches: 10. Germline-derived CDR1 and CDR2 are MGHRA and YSYEKL. DNA of the CDR3: TGCGCCAGCAGCCAGAAGGGCACAGGGGCGCCCTACGAGCAGTACTTC. Its protein is CASSQKGTGAPYEQYF.

The chain combines TRBV5-1 with TRBJ1-2; TRBD1 matches 7 bases. This CDR3 has 16 residues. Trimming removed 0 bases from V and 2 bases from J; junction bases left unmatched: 7. Germline V lookup: CDR1 SGHRS, CDR2 YFSETQ. The CDR3 sequence is CASSLAHDRANYGYTF. CDR3 coding DNA: TGCGCCAGCAGCTTGGCCCATGACAGGGCGAACTATGGCTACACCTTC.

This rearrangement joins TRBV19 to TRBJ1-1; weak D call: TRBD1 (5 bases). Trimming stripped 3 bases from V and 4 bases from J, with 15 bases between. This CDR3 region has 15 residues. The germline V gene encodes CDR1 LNHDA and CDR2 SQIVND (reference sequence). The CDR3 DNA is TGTGCCAGTAGTATTCATCAGGGCGGTGGCACTGAAGCTTTCTTT. Its protein product is CASSIHQGGGTEAFF.

V gene TRBV18 combines with J gene TRBJ1-1; 7 nucleotides match TRBD1. J lost 1 base, V lost 4 bases, and 9 bases had no gene match. Looked up from germline, CDR1 is KGHSH and CDR2 is LQKENI. CDR3 size: 16 residues. CDR3 coding DNA: TGTGCCAGCTCACTACCGGGACAGTTTTCGAACACTGAAGCTTTCTTT. It yields the protein CASSLPGQFSNTEAFF.

The chain links TRBV4-1 to TRBJ1-1; the D is unclear. In germline, CDR1 is MGHRA, CDR2 YSYEKL. V lost 0 bases and J 1 base, leaving 12 bases between the germline ends. This CDR3 region has 16 residues. CDR3 nucleotide sequence: TGCGCCAGCAGCCAAGATTCGCGGCCCCAGAACACTGAAGCTTTCTTT. It yields the protein CASSQDSRPQNTEAFF.

The chain combines TRBV7-9 with TRBJ2-2; 7 bases are shared with TRBD2. Germline-derived CDR1 and CDR2 are SEHNR and FQNEAQ (reference sequence). The CDR3 is 18 amino acids. V shed 0 bases, J shed 5 bases, and the junction held 12 bases outside the gene matches. The CDR3 DNA is TGTGCCAGCAGCTTAGCGCCTCAGACTAGCCTCGGGACCGGGGAGCTGTTTTTT. Translated, it gives CASSLAPQTSLGTGELFF.

This sequence joins TRBV30 and TRBJ1-6; 10 bases are shared with TRBD1. The CDR3 contains 14 residues. Trimming cost V 4 bases and J 10 bases; bases outside gene matches: 7. CDR1 GTSNPN and CDR2 SVGIG come from the germline V gene (reference sequence). The CDR3 bases are TGTGCCTGGACCCGCCGGGACAGGGGCTCACCCCTCCACTTT. It encodes CAWTRRDRGSPLHF.

The chain couples TRBV7-2 to TRBJ2-7; D might be TRBD2 (6 bases). Trimming stripped 5 bases from V and 3 bases from J, with 8 bases between. Germline CDR1 is SGHTA and CDR2 is FQGNSA. The CDR3 totals 12 residues. The CDR3 DNA reads as TGTGCCAGCAGCCGGAGGGACTACGAGCAGTACTTC. As protein: CASSRRDYEQYF.

The chain has TRBV6-5 and TRBJ2-2; 8 nucleotides agree with TRBD1. The CDR3 covers 14 residues. J lost 6 bases, V lost 5 bases, and 5 bases had no gene match. Germline lookup yields CDR1 MNHEY and CDR2 SVGAGI. CDR3 DNA sequence: TGTGCCAGCAGTGCGGACAGGGCGGCCGGGGAGCTGTTTTTT. It encodes CASSADRAAGELFF.

V and J are TRBV7-9 and TRBJ1-2; no clear D. Per germline, CDR1 SEHNR and CDR2 FQNEAQ (reference sequence). The CDR3 contains 11 residues. V lost 3 bases and J lost 6, with 5 bases in between. The CDR3 region is CASSFSDGYTF. DNA of the CDR3: TGTGCCAGCAGCTTCTCAGATGGCTACACCTTC.

The V gene is TRBV25-1, the J gene TRBJ1-4; 10 positions match TRBD1. CDR3 length: 15 residues. The ends lost 8 bases at V and 3 bases at J; junction bases unmatched: 6. CDR1 and CDR2 from the germline V gene are MGHDK and SYGVNS. The CDR3 spells CASGETGGPNEKLFF. CDR3 sequence (DNA): TGTGCCAGCGGGGAGACAGGGGGCCCTAATGAAAAACTGTTTTTT.

The rearrangement links TRBV6-6 to TRBJ2-1, with a weak D call TRBD2 (6 bases). The germline V and J ends were trimmed by 8 bases and 8 bases, with 10 bases remaining between them. Germline loops: CDR1 MNHNY, CDR2 SVGAGI (reference sequence). There are 11 residues in the CDR3. Here the CDR3 reads CASGGTDEQFF. Here the CDR3 DNA reads TGTGCCAGCGGAGGGACGGATGAGCAGTTCTTC.

This clone was observed once. This chain uses TRBV5-4 with TRBJ2-1, with D possibly matching TRBD2 (7 bases). The germline CDR1 and CDR2 sequences are SGHNT and YYREEE (reference sequence). This CDR3 spans 15 amino acids. The V end lost 0 bases, the J end lost 4 bases, and 11 bases lay between the germline ends. The CDR3 loop is CASSLGGGVYNEQFF. CDR3 in DNA: TGTGCCAGCAGCTTGGGAGGGGGGGTTTACAATGAGCAGTTCTTC.

This clone turned up a few times. The DNA for the CDR3 is TGTGCCAGCAGTCGTGGACAGGGGACTTACGAGCAGTACTTC. Amino acid sequence: CASSRGQGTYEQYF. The rearrangement joins TRBV6-5 to TRBJ2-7, with 9 nucleotides matching TRBD1. V dropped 5 bases and J dropped 4; count of bases not matched to a gene: 6. The germline gives CDR1 MNHEY, CDR2 SVGAGI. The CDR3 length is 14 residues.